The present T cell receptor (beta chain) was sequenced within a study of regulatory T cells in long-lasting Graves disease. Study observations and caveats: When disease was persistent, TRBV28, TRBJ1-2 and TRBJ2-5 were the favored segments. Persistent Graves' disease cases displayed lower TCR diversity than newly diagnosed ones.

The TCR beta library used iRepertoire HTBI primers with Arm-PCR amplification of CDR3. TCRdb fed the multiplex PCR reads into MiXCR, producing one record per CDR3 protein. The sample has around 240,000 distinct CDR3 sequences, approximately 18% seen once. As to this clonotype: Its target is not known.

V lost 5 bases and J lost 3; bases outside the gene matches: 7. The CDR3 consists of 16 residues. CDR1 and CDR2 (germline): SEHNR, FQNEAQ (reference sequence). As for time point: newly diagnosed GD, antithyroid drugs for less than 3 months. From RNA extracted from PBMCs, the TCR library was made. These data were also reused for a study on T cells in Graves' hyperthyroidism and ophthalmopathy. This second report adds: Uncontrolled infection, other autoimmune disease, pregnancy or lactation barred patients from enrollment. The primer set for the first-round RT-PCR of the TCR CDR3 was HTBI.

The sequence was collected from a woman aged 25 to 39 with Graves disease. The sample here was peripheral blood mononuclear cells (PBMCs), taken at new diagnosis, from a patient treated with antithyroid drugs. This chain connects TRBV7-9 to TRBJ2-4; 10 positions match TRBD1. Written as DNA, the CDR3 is TGTGCCAGCAGCACATGGACAGGGGGTGTCAAAAACATTCAGTACTTC. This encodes CASSTWTGGVKNIQYF.